This T cell receptor beta chain was captured in a study of blood T cell repertoires in COVID-19. Study-level information: Spain, Italy and the United States supplied samples that represented acute and convalescent COVID-19.

As processed by the authors: Amplifying reference gene primers gave estimates of nucleated cell counts. Libraries were prepared by immunoSEQ multiplex PCR; TCRdb keeps only in-frame clonotypes and omits some of them. That table gives V, J and clone size, and the DNA gave D and trimming. The sample contains under 150,000 clones, roughly 85% of which appear only once. The V gene end was trimmed by 6 bases and the J gene end by 5 bases; junction bases not matched to a gene: 10. The CDR3 runs to 14 residues. In germline, CDR1 is SQVTM, CDR2 ANQGSEA. The sequence was collected from a man between 60 and 75 years old with acute or convalescent COVID-19. Sequencing was performed on peripheral blood. V usage is TRBV29-1 and J usage is TRBJ1-1, with TRBD1 matching 9 bases. DNA of the CDR3: TGCAGCGTGAGAAAACAGGGGGCAACGACTGAAGCTTTCTTT. Protein: CSVRKQGATTEAFF.